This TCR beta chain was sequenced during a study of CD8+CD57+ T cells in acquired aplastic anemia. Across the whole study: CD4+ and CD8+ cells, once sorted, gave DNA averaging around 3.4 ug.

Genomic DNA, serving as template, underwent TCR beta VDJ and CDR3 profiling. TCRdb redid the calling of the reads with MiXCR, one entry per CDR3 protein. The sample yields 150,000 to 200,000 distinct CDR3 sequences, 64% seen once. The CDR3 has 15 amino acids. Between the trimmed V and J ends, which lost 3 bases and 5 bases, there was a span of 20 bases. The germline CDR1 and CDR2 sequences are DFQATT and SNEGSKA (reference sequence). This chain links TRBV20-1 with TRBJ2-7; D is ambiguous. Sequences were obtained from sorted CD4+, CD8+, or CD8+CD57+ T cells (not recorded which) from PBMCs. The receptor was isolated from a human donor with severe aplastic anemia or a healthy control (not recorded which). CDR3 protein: CSARDVITVVHEQYF. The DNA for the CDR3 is TGCAGTGCTAGGGACGTTATCACTGTCGTCCACGAGCAGTACTTC.